Below, one TCR delta chain is given with its context. Different DNA sequences within this sample yield the same CDR3. Trimming stripped 0 bases from V and 11 bases from J, with 21 bases between. This CDR3 has 15 residues. Germline CDR1 is GEAIGNYY and CDR2 is EKD. This entry comes from a study of gamma-delta T cells after stem cell transplantation. TCRdb re-called clones from the RT-PCR reads using CATT. In the table there are about 14,000 delta-chain clones, 9% to 9.5% of which are singletons. The sequence derives from a human donor. It is not recorded whose cells these are; they may come from a transplant donor. V is TRDV2 and J is TRDJ1, with D possibly matching TRDD3 (6 bases). The material sequenced was gamma-delta T cells. The CDR3 region is CACDTVLGQVDHLIF. The DNA of the CDR3 is TGTGCCTGTGACACCGTCCTGGGGCAAGTGGATCACCTCATCTTT.